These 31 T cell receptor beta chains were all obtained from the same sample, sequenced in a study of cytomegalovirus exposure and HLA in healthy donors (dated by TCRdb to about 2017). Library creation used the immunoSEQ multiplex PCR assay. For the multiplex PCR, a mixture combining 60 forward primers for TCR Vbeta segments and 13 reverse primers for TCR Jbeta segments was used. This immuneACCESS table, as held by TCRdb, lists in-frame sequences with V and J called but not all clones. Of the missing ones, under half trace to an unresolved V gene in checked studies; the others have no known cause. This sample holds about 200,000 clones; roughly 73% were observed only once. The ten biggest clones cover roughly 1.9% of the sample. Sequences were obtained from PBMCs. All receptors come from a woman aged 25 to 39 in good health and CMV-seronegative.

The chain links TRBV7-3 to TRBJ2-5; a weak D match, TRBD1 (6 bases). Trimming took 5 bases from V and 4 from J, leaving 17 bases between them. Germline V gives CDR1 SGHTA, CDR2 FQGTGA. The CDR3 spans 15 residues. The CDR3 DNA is TGTGCCAGCAGCCCAACAGGGATTGTGGGAGAGACCCAGTACTTC. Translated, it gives CASSPTGIVGETQYF.

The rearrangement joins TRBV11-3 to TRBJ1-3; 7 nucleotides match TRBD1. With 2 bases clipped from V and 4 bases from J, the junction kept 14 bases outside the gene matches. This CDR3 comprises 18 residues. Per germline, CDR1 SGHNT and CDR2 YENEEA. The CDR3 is CASSLLSPTGVTGNTIYF. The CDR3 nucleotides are TGTGCCAGCAGCTTACTCTCACCCACAGGGGTTACAGGAAACACCATATATTTT.

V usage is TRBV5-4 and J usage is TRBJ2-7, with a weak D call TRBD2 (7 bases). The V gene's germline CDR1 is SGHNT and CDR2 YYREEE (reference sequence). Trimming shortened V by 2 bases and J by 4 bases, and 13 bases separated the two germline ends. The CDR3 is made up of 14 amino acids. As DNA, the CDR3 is TGTGCCAGCAGCTTAGGGGGGGGGACTTACGAGCAGTACTTC. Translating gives CASSLGGGTYEQYF.

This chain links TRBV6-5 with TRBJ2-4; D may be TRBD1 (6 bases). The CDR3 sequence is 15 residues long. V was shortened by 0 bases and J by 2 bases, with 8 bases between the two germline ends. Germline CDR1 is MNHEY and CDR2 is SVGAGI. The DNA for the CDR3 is TGTGCCAGCAGTTACTCCCAGGGGACCAAAAACATTCAGTACTTC. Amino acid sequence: CASSYSQGTKNIQYF.

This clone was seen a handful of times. The CDR3 coding sequence is TGTGCCAGCAGTTTCTTGGGACAGGGGGCCTACGAGCAGTACTTC. Protein sequence: CASSFLGQGAYEQYF. The chain couples TRBV27 to TRBJ2-7; 11 bases are a match to TRBD1. Germline assignment: CDR1 MNHEY and CDR2 SMNVEV (reference sequence). This CDR3 is built from 15 residues. The trim removed 3 bases at V and 2 bases at J, leaving 3 bases unmatched.

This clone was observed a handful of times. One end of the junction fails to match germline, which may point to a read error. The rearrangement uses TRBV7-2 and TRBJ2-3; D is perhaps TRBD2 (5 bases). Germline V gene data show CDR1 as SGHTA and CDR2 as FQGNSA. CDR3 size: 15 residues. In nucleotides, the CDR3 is TGCGCCAGCAGCCCGCGACCGGGAAGCACAGATACGCAGTATTTT. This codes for CASSPRPGSTDTQYF. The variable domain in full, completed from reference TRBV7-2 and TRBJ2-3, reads GAGVSQSPSNKVTEKGKDVELRCDPISGHTALYWYRQSLGQGLEFLIYFQGNSAPDKSGLPSDRFSAERTGGSVSTLTIQRTQQEDSAVYLCASSPRPGSTDTQYFGPGTRLTVL.

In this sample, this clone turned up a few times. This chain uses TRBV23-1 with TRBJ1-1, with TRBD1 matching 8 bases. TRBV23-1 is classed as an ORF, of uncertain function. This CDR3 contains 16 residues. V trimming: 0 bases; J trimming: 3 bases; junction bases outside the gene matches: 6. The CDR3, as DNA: TGCGCCAGCAGTCAATCGGGACAGGCCAAGGACACTGAAGCTTTCTTT. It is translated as CASSQSGQAKDTEAFF.

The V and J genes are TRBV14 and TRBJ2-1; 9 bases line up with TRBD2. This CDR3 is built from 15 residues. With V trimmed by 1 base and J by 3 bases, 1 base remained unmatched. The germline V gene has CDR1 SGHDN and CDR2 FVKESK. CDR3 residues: CASSQGTSVYNEQFF. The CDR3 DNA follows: TGTGCCAGCAGCCAAGGGACTAGCGTCTACAATGAGCAGTTCTTC.

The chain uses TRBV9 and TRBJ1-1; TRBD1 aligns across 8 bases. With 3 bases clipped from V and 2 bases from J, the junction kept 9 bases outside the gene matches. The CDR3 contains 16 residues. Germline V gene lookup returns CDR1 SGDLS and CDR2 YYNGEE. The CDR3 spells CASSAGIQGANTEAFF. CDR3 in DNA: TGTGCCAGCAGCGCGGGGATTCAGGGGGCCAACACTGAAGCTTTCTTT.

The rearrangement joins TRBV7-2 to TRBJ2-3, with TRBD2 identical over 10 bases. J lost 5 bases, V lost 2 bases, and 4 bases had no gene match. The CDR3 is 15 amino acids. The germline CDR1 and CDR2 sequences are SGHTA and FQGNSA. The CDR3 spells CASSLTAGGIDTQYF. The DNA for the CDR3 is TGTGCCAGCAGCTTAACAGCGGGAGGGATAGATACGCAGTATTTT.

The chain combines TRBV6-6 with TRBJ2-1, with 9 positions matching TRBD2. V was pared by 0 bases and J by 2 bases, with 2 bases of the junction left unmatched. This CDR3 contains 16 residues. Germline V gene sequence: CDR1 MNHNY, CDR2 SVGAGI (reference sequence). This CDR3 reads CASSYSTSGPYNEQFF. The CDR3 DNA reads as TGTGCCAGCAGTTACTCGACTAGCGGACCCTACAATGAGCAGTTCTTC.

As DNA, the CDR3 is TGTGCCAGCAGCTACGTAGCGGGAGTGCCCCCTCCGCGGCCAGATACGCAGTATTTT. Translation gives CASSYVAGVPPPRPDTQYF. The chain carries TRBV7-2 and TRBJ2-3; 9 nucleotides align to TRBD2. Germline V CDR1 and CDR2: SGHTA, FQGNSA. The CDR3 contains 19 residues. Trimming cost V 4 bases and J 4 bases; bases outside gene matches: 18.

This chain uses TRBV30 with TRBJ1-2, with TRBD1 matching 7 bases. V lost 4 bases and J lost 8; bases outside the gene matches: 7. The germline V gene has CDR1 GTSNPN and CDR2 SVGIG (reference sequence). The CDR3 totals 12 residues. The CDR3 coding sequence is TGTGCCTGGACCAAGTACAGGGGCGGCTACACCTTC. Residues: CAWTKYRGGYTF.

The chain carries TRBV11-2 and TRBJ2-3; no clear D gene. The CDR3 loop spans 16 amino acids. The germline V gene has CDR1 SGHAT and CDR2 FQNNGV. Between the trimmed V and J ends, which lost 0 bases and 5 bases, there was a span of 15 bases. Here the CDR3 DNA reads TGTGCCAGCAGCTTAGATAGTGCCGTGCGAGGAGATACGCAGTATTTT. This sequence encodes CASSLDSAVRGDTQYF.

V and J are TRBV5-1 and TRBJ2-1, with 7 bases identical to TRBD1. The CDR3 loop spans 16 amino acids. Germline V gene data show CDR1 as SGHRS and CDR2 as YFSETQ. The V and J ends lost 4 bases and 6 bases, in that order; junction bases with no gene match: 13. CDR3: CASSPLTGIGGNEQFF. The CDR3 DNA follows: TGCGCCAGCAGCCCCTTGACAGGGATTGGTGGCAATGAGCAGTTCTTC.

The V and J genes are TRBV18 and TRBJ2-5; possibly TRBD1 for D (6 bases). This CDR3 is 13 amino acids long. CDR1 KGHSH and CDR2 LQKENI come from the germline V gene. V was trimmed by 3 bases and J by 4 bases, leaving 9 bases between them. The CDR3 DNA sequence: TGTGCCAGCTCACCGCTGGACAGAGAGACCCAGTACTTC. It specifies CASSPLDRETQYF.

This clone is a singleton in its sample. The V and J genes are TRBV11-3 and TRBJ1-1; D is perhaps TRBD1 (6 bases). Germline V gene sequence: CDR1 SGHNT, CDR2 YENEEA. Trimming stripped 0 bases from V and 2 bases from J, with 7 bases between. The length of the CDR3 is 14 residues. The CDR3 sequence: CASSLDRGNTEAFF. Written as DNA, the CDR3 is TGTGCCAGCAGCTTAGACAGGGGAAACACTGAAGCTTTCTTT.

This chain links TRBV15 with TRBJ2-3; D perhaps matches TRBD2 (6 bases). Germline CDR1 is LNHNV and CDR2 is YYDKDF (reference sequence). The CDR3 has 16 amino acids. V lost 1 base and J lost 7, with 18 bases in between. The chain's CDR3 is CATSRAGEVLIYTQYF. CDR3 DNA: TGTGCCACCAGCAGAGCCGGGGAGGTTTTGATATATACGCAGTATTTT.

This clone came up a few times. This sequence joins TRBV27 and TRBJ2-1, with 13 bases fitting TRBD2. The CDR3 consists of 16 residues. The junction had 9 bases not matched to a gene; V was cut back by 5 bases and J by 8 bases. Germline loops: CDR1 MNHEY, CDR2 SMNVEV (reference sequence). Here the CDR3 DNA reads TGTGCCAGCAGTCCGAGGACTAGCGGGAGTAACTATGAGCAGTTCTTC. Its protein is CASSPRTSGSNYEQFF.

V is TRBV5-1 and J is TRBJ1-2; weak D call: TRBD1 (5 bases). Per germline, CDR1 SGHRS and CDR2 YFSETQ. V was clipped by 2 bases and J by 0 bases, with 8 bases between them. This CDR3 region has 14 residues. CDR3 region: CASSFAGTNYGYTF. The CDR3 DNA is TGCGCCAGCAGCTTCGCAGGGACTAACTATGGCTACACCTTC.

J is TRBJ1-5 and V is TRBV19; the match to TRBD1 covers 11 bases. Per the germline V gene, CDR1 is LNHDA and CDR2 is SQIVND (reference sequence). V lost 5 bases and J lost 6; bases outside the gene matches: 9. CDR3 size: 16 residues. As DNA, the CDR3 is TGTGCCAGTAGTTGGACAGGGGGCGATTCTTCTCAGCCCCAGCATTTT. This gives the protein CASSWTGGDSSQPQHF.

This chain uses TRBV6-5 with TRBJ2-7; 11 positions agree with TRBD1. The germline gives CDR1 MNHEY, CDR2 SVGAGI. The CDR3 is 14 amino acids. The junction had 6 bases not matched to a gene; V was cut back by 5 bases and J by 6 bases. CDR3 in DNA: TGTGCCAGCAGTGTGGACAGGGGGCTTGTCGAGCAGTACTTC. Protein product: CASSVDRGLVEQYF.

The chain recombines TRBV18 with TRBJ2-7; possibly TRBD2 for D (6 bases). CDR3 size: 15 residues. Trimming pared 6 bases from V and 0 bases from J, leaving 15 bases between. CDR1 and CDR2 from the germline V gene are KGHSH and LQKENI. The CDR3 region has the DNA TGTGCCAGCTCTTCCGTAGCGGAGTCCTCCTACGAGCAGTACTTC. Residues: CASSSVAESSYEQYF.

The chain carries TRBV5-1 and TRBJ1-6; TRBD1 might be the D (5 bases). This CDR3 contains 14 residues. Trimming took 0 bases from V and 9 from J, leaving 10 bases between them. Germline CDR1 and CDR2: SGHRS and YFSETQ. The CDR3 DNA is TGCGCCAGCAGCTTGGAGGGGATGATTTCACCCCTCCACTTT. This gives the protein CASSLEGMISPLHF.

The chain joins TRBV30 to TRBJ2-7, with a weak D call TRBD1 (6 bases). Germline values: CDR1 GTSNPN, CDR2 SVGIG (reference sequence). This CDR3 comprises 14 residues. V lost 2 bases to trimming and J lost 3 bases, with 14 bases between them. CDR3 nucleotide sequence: TGTGCCTGGAGTCAGGACAGCGAGGTCTACGAGCAGTACTTC. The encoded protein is CAWSQDSEVYEQYF.

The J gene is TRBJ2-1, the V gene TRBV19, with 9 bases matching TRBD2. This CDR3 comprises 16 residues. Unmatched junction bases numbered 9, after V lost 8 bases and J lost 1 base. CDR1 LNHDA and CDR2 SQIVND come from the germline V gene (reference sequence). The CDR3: CASGISGRRSYNEQFF. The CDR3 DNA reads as TGTGCCAGTGGGATTAGCGGGAGAAGGTCCTACAATGAGCAGTTCTTC. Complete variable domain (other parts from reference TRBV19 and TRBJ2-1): DGGITQSPKYLFRKEGQNVTLSCEQNLNHDAMYWYRQDPGQGLRLIYYSQIVNDFQKGDIAEGYSVSREKKESFPLTVTSAQKNPTAFYLCASGISGRRSYNEQFFGPGTRLTVL.

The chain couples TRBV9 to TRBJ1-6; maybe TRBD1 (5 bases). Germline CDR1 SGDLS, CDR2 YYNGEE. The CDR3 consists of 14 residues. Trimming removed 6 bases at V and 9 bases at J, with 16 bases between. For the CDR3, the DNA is TGTGCCAGCAAGTCAGGGCTCTTAAGTTCACCCCTCCACTTT. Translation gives CASKSGLLSSPLHF.

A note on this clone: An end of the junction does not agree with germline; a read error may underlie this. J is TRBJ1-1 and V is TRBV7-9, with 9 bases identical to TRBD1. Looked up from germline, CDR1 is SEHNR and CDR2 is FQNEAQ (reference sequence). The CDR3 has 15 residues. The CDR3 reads CSSSSIPGQGPEAFF. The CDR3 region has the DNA TGTTCCAGCAGCTCGATTCCGGGACAGGGCCCTGAAGCTTTCTTT.

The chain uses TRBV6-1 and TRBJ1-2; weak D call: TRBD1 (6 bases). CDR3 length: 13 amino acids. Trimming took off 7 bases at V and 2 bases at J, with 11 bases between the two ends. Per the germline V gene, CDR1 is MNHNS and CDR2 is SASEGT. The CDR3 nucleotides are TGTGCCAGCAAGACAGGTGTAAACTATGGCTACACCTTC. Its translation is CASKTGVNYGYTF.

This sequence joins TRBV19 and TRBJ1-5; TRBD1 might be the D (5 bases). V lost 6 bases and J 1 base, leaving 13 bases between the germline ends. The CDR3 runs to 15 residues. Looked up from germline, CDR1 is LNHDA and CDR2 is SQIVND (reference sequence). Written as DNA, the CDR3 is TGTGCCAGTAGCCAGGCCAGGGCCAGCAATCAGCCCCAGCATTTT. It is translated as CASSQARASNQPQHF.

DNA of the CDR3: TGTGCTAGTGGTTTCTCTCCGGGGGCGAACACCGGGGAGCTGTTTTTT. This sequence encodes CASGFSPGANTGELFF. The chain carries TRBV12-5 and TRBJ2-2; D perhaps matches TRBD2 (6 bases). The CDR3 length is 16 residues. V lost 3 bases and J lost 0, with 11 bases in between. The V gene's germline CDR1 is LGHNT and CDR2 FRNRAP.